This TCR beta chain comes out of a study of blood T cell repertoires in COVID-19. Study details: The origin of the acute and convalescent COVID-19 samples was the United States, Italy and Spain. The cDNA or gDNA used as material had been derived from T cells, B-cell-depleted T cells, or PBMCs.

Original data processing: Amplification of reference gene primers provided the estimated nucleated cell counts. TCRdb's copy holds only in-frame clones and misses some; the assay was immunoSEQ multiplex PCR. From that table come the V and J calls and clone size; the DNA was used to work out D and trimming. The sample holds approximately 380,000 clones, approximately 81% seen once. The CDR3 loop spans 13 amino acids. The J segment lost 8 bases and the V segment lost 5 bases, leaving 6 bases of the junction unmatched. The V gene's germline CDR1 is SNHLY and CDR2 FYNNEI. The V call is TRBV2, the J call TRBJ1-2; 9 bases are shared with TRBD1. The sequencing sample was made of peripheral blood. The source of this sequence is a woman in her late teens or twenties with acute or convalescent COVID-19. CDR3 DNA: TGTGCCAGCAGTCTCCGGGACAGGGACGGCTACACCTTC. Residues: CASSLRDRDGYTF.